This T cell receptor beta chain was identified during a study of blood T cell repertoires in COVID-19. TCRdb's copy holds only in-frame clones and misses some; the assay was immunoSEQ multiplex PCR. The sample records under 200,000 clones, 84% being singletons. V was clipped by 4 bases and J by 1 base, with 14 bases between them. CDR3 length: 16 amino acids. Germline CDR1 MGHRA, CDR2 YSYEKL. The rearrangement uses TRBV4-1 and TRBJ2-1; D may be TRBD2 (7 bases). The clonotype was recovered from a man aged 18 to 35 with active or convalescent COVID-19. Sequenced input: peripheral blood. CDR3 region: CASSPPRGGSYNEQFF. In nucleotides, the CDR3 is TGCGCCAGCAGCCCCCCGAGGGGGGGGTCCTACAATGAGCAGTTCTTC.